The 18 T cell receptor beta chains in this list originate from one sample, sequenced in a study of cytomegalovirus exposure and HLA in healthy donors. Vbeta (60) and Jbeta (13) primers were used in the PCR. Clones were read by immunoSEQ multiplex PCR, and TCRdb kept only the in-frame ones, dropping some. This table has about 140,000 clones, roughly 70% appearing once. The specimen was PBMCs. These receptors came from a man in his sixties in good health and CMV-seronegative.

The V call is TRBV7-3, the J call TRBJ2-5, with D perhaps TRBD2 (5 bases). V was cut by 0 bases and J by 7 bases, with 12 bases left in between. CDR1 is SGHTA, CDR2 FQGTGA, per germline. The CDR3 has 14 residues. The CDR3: CASSLTASRGTQYF. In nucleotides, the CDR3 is TGTGCCAGCAGCTTAACTGCTAGCCGAGGGACCCAGTACTTC.

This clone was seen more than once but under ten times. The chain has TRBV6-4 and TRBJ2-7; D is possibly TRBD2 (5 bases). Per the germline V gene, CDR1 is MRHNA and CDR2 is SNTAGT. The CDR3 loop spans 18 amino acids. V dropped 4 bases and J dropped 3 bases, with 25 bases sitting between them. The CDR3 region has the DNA TGTGCCAGCAGTGTAAGTCGTAGCGTAGAGCAGCGAAACTACGAGCAGTACTTC. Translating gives CASSVSRSVEQRNYEQYF.

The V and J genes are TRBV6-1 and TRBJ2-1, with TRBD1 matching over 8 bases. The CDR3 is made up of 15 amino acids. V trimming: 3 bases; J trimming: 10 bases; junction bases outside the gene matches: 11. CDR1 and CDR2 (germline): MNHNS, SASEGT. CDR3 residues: CASSELWDRPGEQFF. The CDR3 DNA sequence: TGTGCCAGCAGTGAGTTGTGGGACAGGCCCGGAGAGCAGTTCTTC.

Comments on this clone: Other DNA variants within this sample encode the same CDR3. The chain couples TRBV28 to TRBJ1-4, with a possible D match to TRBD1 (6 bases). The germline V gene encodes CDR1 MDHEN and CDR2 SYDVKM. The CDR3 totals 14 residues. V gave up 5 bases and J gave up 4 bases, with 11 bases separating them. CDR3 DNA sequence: TGTGCCAGCAGTCTGACAGGAAATAATGAAAAACTGTTTTTT. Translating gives CASSLTGNNEKLFF.

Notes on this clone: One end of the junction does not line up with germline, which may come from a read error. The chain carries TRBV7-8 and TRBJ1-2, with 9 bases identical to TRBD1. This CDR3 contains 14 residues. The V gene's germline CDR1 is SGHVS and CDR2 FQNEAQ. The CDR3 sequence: CASSPRDRAYGYPF. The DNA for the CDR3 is TGTGCCAGCAGCCCCCGGGACAGGGCCTATGGCTACCCCTTC.

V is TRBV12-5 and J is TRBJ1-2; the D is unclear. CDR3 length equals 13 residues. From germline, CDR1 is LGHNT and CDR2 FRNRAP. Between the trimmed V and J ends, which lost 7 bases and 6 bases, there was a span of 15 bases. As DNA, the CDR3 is TGTGCTAGTGCTTCCTCCGCGGAGGATGGCTACACCTTC. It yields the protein CASASSAEDGYTF.

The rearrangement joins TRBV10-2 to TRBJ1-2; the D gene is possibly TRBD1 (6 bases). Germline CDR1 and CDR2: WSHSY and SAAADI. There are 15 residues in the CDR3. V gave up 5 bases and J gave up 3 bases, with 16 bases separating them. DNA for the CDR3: TGCGCCAGCAGTAACGCGGGGGGCCCCCACTATGGCTACACCTTC. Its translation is CASSNAGGPHYGYTF.

CDR3 in DNA: TGTGCCAGCAGTTACACCCGGGACAGTCCTAACTATGGCTACACCTTC. Its protein is CASSYTRDSPNYGYTF. This chain uses TRBV6-5 with TRBJ1-2, with 7 bases fitting TRBD1. CDR1 is MNHEY and CDR2 is SVGAGI in the germline V gene. Losses at the gene ends were 2 bases for V and 0 bases for J; bases not matched to a gene: 6. CDR3 size: 16 residues.

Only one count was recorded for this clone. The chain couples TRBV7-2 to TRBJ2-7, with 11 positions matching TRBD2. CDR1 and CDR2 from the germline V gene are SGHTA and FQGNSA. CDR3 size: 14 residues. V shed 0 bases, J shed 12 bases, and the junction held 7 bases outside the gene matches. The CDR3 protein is CASSLAQTSGARYF. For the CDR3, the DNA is TGTGCCAGCAGCTTAGCGCAGACTAGCGGGGCGCGGTACTTC. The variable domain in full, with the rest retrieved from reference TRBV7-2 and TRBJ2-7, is GAGVSQSPSNKVTEKGKDVELRCDPISGHTALYWYRQSLGQGLEFLIYFQGNSAPDKSGLPSDRFSAERTGGSVSTLTIQRTQQEDSAVYLCASSLAQTSGARYFGPGTRLTVT.

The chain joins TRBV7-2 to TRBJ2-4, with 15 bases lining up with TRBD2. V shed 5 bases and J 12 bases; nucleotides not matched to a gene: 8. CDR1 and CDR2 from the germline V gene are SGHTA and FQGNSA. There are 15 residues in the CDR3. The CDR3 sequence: CASSPPRTSGRGQYF. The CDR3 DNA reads TGTGCCAGCAGCCCGCCTCGGACTAGCGGGAGGGGTCAGTACTTC.

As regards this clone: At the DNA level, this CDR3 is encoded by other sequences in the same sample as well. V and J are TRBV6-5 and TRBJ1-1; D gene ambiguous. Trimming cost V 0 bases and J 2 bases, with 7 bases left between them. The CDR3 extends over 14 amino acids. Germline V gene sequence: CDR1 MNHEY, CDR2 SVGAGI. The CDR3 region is CASSYSGRNTEAFF. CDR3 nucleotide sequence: TGTGCCAGCAGTTACTCAGGGAGAAACACTGAAGCTTTCTTT.

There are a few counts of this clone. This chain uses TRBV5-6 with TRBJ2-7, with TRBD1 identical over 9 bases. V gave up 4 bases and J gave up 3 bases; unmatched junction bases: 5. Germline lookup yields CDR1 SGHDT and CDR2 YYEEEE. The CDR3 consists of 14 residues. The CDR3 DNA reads TGTGCCAGCAGCGAGGACAGGGGCCGCTACGAGCAGTACTTC. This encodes CASSEDRGRYEQYF.

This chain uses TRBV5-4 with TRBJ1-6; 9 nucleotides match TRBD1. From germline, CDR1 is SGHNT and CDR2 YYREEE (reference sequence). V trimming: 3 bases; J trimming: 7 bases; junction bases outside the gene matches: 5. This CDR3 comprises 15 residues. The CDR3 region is CASSSPDRGNSPLHF. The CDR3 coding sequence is TGTGCCAGCAGCTCGCCAGACAGGGGGAATTCACCCCTCCACTTT.

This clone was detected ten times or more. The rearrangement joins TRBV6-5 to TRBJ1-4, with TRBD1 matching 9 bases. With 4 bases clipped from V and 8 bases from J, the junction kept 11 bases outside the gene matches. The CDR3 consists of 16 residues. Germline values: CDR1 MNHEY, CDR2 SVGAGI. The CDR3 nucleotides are TGTGCCAGCAGTTCTGACAGGGGGGCCCGGAACGAAAAACTGTTTTTT. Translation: CASSSDRGARNEKLFF.

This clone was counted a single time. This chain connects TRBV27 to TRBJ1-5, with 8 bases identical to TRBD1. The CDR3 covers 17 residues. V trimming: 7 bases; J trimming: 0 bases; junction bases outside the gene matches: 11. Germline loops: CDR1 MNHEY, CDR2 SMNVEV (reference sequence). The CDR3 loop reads CASNLTRDRYSNQPQHF. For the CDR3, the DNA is TGTGCCAGCAATTTGACCCGGGACAGGTATAGCAATCAGCCCCAGCATTTT.

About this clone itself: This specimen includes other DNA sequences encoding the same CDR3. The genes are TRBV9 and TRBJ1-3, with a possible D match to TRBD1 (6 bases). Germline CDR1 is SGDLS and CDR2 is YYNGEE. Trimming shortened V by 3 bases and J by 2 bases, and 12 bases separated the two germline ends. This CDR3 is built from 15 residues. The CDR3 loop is CASSGTGSPGNTIYF. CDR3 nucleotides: TGTGCCAGCAGCGGAACAGGGTCCCCTGGAAACACCATATATTTT.

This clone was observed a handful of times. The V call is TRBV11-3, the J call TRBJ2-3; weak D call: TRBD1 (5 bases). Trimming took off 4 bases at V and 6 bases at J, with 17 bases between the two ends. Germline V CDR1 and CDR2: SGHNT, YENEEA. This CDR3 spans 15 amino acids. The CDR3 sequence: CASSSGRDFEDTQYF. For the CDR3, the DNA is TGTGCCAGCAGCTCAGGCAGGGATTTCGAGGATACGCAGTATTTT.

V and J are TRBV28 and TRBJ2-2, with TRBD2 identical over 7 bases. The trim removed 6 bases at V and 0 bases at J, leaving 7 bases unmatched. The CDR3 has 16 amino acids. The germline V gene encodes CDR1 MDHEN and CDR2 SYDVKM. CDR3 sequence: CASSRRLASNTGELFF. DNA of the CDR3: TGTGCCAGCAGCCGAAGACTAGCTTCGAACACCGGGGAGCTGTTTTTT.